One and the same sample provided the 24 T cell receptor beta chains below, sequenced in a study of CD4 T cells in relation to SARS-CoV-2 and coronaviruses. Here immunoSEQ multiplex PCR was the method, and the copy in TCRdb shows in-frame clones only, minus some. The sample holds 30,000 to 45,000 clones, approximately 88% seen once. Material for sequencing was memory CD4+ T cells from PBMCs. The receptors stem from an adult with COVID-19.

The rearrangement joins TRBV5-6 to TRBJ1-4, with 7 nucleotides matching TRBD1. Looked up from germline, CDR1 is SGHDT and CDR2 is YYEEEE. The junction had 5 bases not matched to a gene; V was cut back by 1 base and J by 5 bases. The CDR3 is 15 amino acids. The CDR3 spells CASSLPGTANEKLFF. CDR3 sequence (DNA): TGTGCCAGCAGCTTGCCCGGGACAGCGAATGAAAAACTGTTTTTT. The full variable domain, rest sourced from reference TRBV5-6 and TRBJ1-4, is DAGVTQSPTHLIKTRGQQVTLRCSPKSGHDTVSWYQQALGQGPQFIFQYYEEEERQRGNFPDRFSGHQFPNYSSELNVNALLLGDSALYLCASSLPGTANEKLFFGSGTQLSVL.

This chain joins TRBV7-2 and TRBJ1-2; 11 nucleotides line up with TRBD1. J lost 4 bases, V lost 1 base, and 14 bases had no gene match. This CDR3 comprises 19 residues. Germline assignment: CDR1 SGHTA and CDR2 FQGNSA. The CDR3 loop reads CASSLVWQGQGALSYGYTF. The CDR3 region has the DNA TGTGCCAGCAGCTTAGTGTGGCAAGGACAGGGGGCTCTTTCCTATGGCTACACCTTC.

The chain carries TRBV28 and TRBJ2-7; 9 nucleotides line up with TRBD1. The CDR3 runs to 15 residues. Trimming removed 3 bases from V and 3 bases from J; junction bases left unmatched: 6. Germline CDR1 reads MDHEN; CDR2 reads SYDVKM. The CDR3 sequence is CASSFRDRDVYEQYF. The CDR3 region has the DNA TGTGCCAGCAGTTTCCGGGACAGGGACGTCTACGAGCAGTACTTC.

The chain couples TRBV5-1 to TRBJ1-6; maybe TRBD1 (5 bases). This CDR3 has 15 residues. In germline, CDR1 is SGHRS, CDR2 YFSETQ. Trimming pared 4 bases from V and 10 bases from J, leaving 18 bases between. CDR3: CASSPPSGPGSPLHF. The CDR3 DNA reads TGCGCCAGCAGCCCCCCCTCAGGGCCGGGATCACCCCTCCACTTT.

J is TRBJ1-1 and V is TRBV19; possible D gene TRBD1, 5 bases. Germline V CDR1 and CDR2: LNHDA, SQIVND (reference sequence). Trimming left V 6 bases short and J 0 bases short, with 11 bases between. The CDR3 loop spans 14 amino acids. CDR3 sequence (DNA): TGTGCCAGTAGAAGACAGTCCATGAACACTGAAGCTTTCTTT. Protein: CASRRQSMNTEAFF.

The chain recombines TRBV7-2 with TRBJ2-3; D not resolved. The CDR3 extends over 17 amino acids. Trimming cost V 8 bases and J 6 bases, with 27 bases left between them. Germline V gene lookup returns CDR1 SGHTA and CDR2 FQGNSA. The CDR3 coding sequence is TGTGCCAGCGGACGGTCGACGACTGCTCGGTACGCCGATACGCAGTATTTT. Translated, it gives CASGRSTTARYADTQYF.

V usage is TRBV5-1 and J usage is TRBJ2-3; 9 bases match TRBD2. V was clipped by 0 bases and J by 8 bases; unmatched bases: 7. Per the germline V gene, CDR1 is SGHRS and CDR2 is YFSETQ. The CDR3 is 15 residues long. CDR3 residues: CASSLEVAGGGTQYF. CDR3 DNA sequence: TGCGCCAGCAGCTTGGAGGTTGCGGGGGGGGGTACGCAGTATTTT. Based on the CDR3 plus reference TRBV5-1 and TRBJ2-3, the full variable domain is KAGVTQTPRYLIKTRGQQVTLSCSPISGHRSVSWYQQTPGQGLQFLFEYFSETQRNKGNFPGRFSGRQFSNSRSEMNVSTLELGDSALYLCASSLEVAGGGTQYFGPGTRLTVL.

The genes are TRBV19 and TRBJ1-4; D is unresolved. This CDR3 comprises 13 residues. From germline, CDR1 is LNHDA and CDR2 SQIVND (reference sequence). Deletions cut 2 bases from V and 8 bases from J, with 9 bases between. The CDR3 loop is CASSISPREKLFF. CDR3 bases: TGTGCCAGTAGTATATCTCCCCGAGAAAAACTGTTTTTT.

The chain recombines TRBV7-2 with TRBJ1-2; 8 nucleotides align to TRBD1. In germline, CDR1 is SGHTA, CDR2 FQGNSA. The CDR3 covers 16 residues. V trimming: 2 bases; J trimming: 6 bases; junction bases outside the gene matches: 11. As DNA, the CDR3 is TGTGCCAGCAGCTTAATCCCGGACAGGGCGAATGATGGCTACACCTTC. This translates into CASSLIPDRANDGYTF.

CDR3 DNA: TGTGCCACCAGTGACAGGGGGAGGTACGAGCAGTACTTC. It translates to CATSDRGRYEQYF. The chain employs TRBV24-1 and TRBJ2-7, with D tentatively TRBD1 (7 bases). Trimming removed 4 bases at V and 4 bases at J, with 10 bases between. The germline V gene has CDR1 KGHDR and CDR2 SFDVKD. The CDR3 spans 13 residues.

The gene calls are TRBV30 and TRBJ1-4; D is uncertain. The ends were cut back, 0 bases at V and 8 bases at J, with 7 bases in the middle. This CDR3 region has 12 residues. Germline CDR1 is GTSNPN and CDR2 is SVGIG (reference sequence). Here the CDR3 reads CAWSVRHEKLFF. CDR3 in DNA: TGTGCCTGGAGTGTAAGGCACGAAAAACTGTTTTTT.

The CDR3 loop reads CASTTGAPFEQYF. CDR3 DNA sequence: TGTGCCAGCACTACTGGGGCCCCCTTCGAGCAGTACTTC. V usage is TRBV28 and J usage is TRBJ2-7; D may be TRBD1 (5 bases). The CDR3 has 13 amino acids. Germline values: CDR1 MDHEN, CDR2 SYDVKM. The V gene lost 7 bases and the J gene lost 6 bases, with 16 bases spanning the gap.

The CDR3 sequence: CASSPQHTGTEAFF. CDR3 sequence (DNA): TGTGCCAGCAGCCCACAACACACTGGGACTGAAGCTTTCTTT. The J gene is TRBJ1-1, the V gene TRBV7-9; D ambiguous. The germline CDR1 and CDR2 sequences are SEHNR and FQNEAQ (reference sequence). The CDR3 is 14 amino acids. Trimming stripped 5 bases from V and 5 bases from J, with 15 bases between.

This sequence joins TRBV6-5 and TRBJ2-7, with 7 positions matching TRBD1. This CDR3 region has 14 residues. CDR1 MNHEY and CDR2 SVGAGI come from the germline V gene. Trimming cost V 6 bases and J 2 bases; bases outside gene matches: 7. The CDR3 DNA reads as TGTGCCAGCAGACGGGACAGTATTCCCTACGAGCAGTACTTC. This encodes CASRRDSIPYEQYF.

This rearrangement joins TRBV6-2 or TRBV6-3 to TRBJ1-5; maybe TRBD1 (6 bases). The CDR3 totals 16 residues. V shed 5 bases and J shed 4 bases, with 18 bases lying between them. Germline V lookup: CDR1 MNHEY, CDR2 SVGEGT. This chain's CDR3 is CASSPLQGSGNQPQHF. In DNA, the CDR3 is TGTGCCAGCAGTCCACTACAGGGTTCAGGAAATCAGCCCCAGCATTTT.

This clone was detected a few times. The chain uses TRBV7-9 and TRBJ1-6; D is perhaps TRBD1 (6 bases). Trimming pared 1 base from V and 8 bases from J, leaving 15 bases between. Germline V gene lookup returns CDR1 SEHNR and CDR2 FQNEAQ (reference sequence). The CDR3 covers 16 residues. CDR3 bases: TGTGCCAGCAGCTTAGGGACCGGGACAAATTATTCACCCCTCCACTTT. Its translation: CASSLGTGTNYSPLHF.

The chain is built from TRBV5-6 and TRBJ1-6; no firm D call. The CDR3 has 16 amino acids. V was clipped by 4 bases and J by 10 bases, with 21 bases between them. CDR1 and CDR2 (germline): SGHDT, YYEEEE. The CDR3 loop reads CASSAPGVQPGSPLHF. CDR3 in DNA: TGTGCCAGCAGCGCCCCTGGGGTCCAGCCAGGCTCACCCCTCCACTTT.

The chain links TRBV18 to TRBJ2-2; 7 nucleotides match TRBD2. V gave up 1 base and J gave up 6 bases; unmatched junction bases: 2. The CDR3 covers 14 residues. Germline CDR1 and CDR2: KGHSH and LQKENI. CDR3 in amino acids: CASSPLAGAGELFF. The DNA for the CDR3 is TGTGCCAGCTCACCACTGGCGGGGGCCGGGGAGCTGTTTTTT.

The chain links TRBV24-1 to TRBJ2-6; D could derive from TRBD1 or TRBD2 (5 bases each). V gave up 9 bases and J gave up 2 bases, with 19 bases separating them. Germline-derived CDR1 and CDR2 are KGHDR and SFDVKD. The CDR3 totals 17 residues. CDR3 protein: CATLGDPGTPGANVLTF. The CDR3 DNA is TGTGCCACCCTTGGCGATCCGGGGACCCCTGGGGCCAACGTCCTGACTTTC.

This chain links TRBV7-2 with TRBJ2-5; D possibly corresponds to TRBD2 (6 bases). With 3 bases removed from V and 0 bases from J, the gap between germline ends came to 14 bases. The CDR3 contains 16 residues. Germline-derived CDR1 and CDR2 are SGHTA and FQGNSA. The CDR3 loop reads CASSLWTISYQETQYF. Here the CDR3 DNA reads TGTGCCAGCAGCTTGTGGACTATCTCGTACCAAGAGACCCAGTACTTC.

This chain connects TRBV18 to TRBJ1-3; TRBD1 aligns across 9 bases. V gave up 5 bases and J gave up 2 bases; unmatched junction bases: 1. This CDR3 spans 14 amino acids. Germline loops: CDR1 KGHSH, CDR2 LQKENI. The CDR3 sequence: CASSRTGAGNTIYF. CDR3 nucleotide sequence: TGTGCCAGCTCAAGGACAGGGGCTGGAAACACCATATATTTT.

J is TRBJ2-2 and V is TRBV6-5, with a tentative D call TRBD2 (7 bases). Germline CDR1 reads MNHEY; CDR2 reads SVGAGI. Deletions cut 6 bases from V and 4 bases from J, with 15 bases between. The CDR3 covers 15 residues. In nucleotides, the CDR3 is TGTGCCAGCAGAGGGGGGGCGGCAATCACCGGGGAGCTGTTTTTT. The encoded protein is CASRGGAAITGELFF.

This chain connects TRBV5-1 to TRBJ2-1; TRBD1 matches at 7 bases. Per the germline V gene, CDR1 is SGHRS and CDR2 is YFSETQ. After removal of 4 bases from V and 4 bases from J, the junction contained 8 bases not matched to a gene. The CDR3 length is 15 residues. The CDR3 nucleotides read TGCGCCAGCAGCCACGGACAGGACATATACAATGAGCAGTTCTTC. This codes for CASSHGQDIYNEQFF. The variable domain in full, with the rest retrieved from reference TRBV5-1 and TRBJ2-1, is KAGVTQTPRYLIKTRGQQVTLSCSPISGHRSVSWYQQTPGQGLQFLFEYFSETQRNKGNFPGRFSGRQFSNSRSEMNVSTLELGDSALYLCASSHGQDIYNEQFFGPGTRLTVL.

The chain uses TRBV6-5 and TRBJ1-1, with D tentatively TRBD1 (6 bases). The CDR3 runs to 13 residues. V was cut by 0 bases and J by 11 bases, with 13 bases left in between. The germline gives CDR1 MNHEY, CDR2 SVGAGI. The CDR3 sequence: CASSYSNHQGAFF. CDR3 nucleotides: TGTGCCAGCAGTTACTCGAATCACCAGGGGGCTTTCTTT.